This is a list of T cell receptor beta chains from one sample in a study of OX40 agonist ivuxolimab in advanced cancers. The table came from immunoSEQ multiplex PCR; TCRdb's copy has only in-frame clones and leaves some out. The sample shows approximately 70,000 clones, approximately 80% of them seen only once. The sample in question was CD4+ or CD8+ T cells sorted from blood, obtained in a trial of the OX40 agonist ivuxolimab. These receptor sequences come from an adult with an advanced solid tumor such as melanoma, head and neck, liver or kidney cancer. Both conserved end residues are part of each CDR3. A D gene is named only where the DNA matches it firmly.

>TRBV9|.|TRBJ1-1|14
TGTGCCAGCAGCGTAAATACGGGAGGTACTGAAGCTTTCTTT
CASSVNTGGTEAFF
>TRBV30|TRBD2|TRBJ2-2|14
TGTGCCTATACTAGCGGGAGGGCCACCGGGGAGCTGTTTTTT
CAYTSGRATGELFF
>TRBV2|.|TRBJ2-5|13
TGTGCCAGTTCGAGTCCTAGCATTTCGGCCCAGTACTTC
CASSSPSISAQYF
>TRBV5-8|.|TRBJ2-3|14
TGTGCCACCACGTTCGAGGCTAGCACAGATACGCAGTATTTT
CATTFEASTDTQYF
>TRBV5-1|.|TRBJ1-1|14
TGCGCCAGCAGCTTGGCTAACATGAACACTGAAGCTTTCTTT
CASSLANMNTEAFF
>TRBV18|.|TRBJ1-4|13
TGTGCCAGCTCACCGGGGGGGAATGAAAAACTGTTTTTT
CASSPGGNEKLFF
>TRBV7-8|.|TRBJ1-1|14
TGTGCCAGCAGCCGAGGACGGATGAACACTGAAGCTTTCTTT
CASSRGRMNTEAFF
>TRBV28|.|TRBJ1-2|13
TGTGCCAGCAGGGTAGGGGAGGACTATGGCTACACCTTC
CASRVGEDYGYTF
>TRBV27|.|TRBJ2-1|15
TGTGCCAGCAGTTGGGACACCCCCGGTTACAATGAGCAGTTCTTC
CASSWDTPGYNEQFF
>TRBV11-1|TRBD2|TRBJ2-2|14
TGTGCCAGCAGCCGAAACGGGGGGGCCGGGGAGCTGTTTTTT
CASSRNGGAGELFF
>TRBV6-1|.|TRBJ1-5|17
TGTGCCAGCAGTGAACTTTCCGTCCCCGCGGGCAATCAGCCCCAGCATTTT
CASSELSVPAGNQPQHF
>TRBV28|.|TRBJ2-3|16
TGTGCCAGCAGTTTAGTAGGGCGAGGGTCCACAGATACGCAGTATTTT
CASSLVGRGSTDTQYF
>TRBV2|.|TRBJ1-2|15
TGTGCCAGCAGTGAAGCGCTTCTTCCTATCTATGGCTACACCTTC
CASSEALLPIYGYTF
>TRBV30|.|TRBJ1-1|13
TGTGCCTGGAGTGGAGGTGGACAGTGGGCGGCTTTCTTT
CAWSGGGQWAAFF